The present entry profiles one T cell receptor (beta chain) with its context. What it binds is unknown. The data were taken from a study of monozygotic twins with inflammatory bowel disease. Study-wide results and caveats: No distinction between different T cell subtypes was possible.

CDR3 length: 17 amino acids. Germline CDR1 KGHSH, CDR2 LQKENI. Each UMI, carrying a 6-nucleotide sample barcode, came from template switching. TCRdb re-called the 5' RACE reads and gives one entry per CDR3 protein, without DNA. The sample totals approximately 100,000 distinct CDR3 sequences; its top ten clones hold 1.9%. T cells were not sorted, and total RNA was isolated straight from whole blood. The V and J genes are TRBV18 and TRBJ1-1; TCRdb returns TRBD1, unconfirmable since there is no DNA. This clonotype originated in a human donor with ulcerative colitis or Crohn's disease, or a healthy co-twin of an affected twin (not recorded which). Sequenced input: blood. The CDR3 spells CASSPGGTGSVDTEAFF.